The clone carrying this T cell receptor (beta chain) was observed once. This record belongs to a study of blood T cell repertoires in COVID-19. Overall study context: Sample material is recorded as cDNA or gDNA derived from T cells, B-cell-depleted T cells, or PBMCs.

There are 15 residues in the CDR3. The germline V gene encodes CDR1 ENHRY and CDR2 SYGVKD. V was trimmed by 5 bases and J by 1 base, leaving 14 bases between them. Authors' methods: It was from reference gene primer amplification that nucleated cell counts were estimated. This table comes from immunoSEQ multiplex PCR, and its TCRdb copy is limited to in-frame clones, with some not included. That table gives V, J and clone size, and the DNA gave D and trimming. The table includes approximately 150,000 clones, approximately 89% detected once. The V call is TRBV10-3, the J call TRBJ1-1; no clear D. The sequencing sample was made of peripheral blood. The sequence came from a man aged 55 to 70 with active or convalescent COVID-19. The chain's CDR3 is CAISPQGAQNTEAFF. The CDR3 DNA sequence: TGTGCCATCAGTCCCCAAGGAGCCCAGAACACTGAAGCTTTCTTT.